The present TCR beta chain was sequenced within a study of beta chain features in type 1 diabetes. General study results and limits: The naive, central memory and Treg TCRB repertoires looked more alike in patients than they did in healthy donors. Moderately but significantly shorter TCRB CDR3s were found in Type 1 diabetes patients in all four CD4+ subsets. Whether HLA type influences TCRB rearrangement remained unresolved here. Cells with high TCR expression could be over-represented by cDNA sequencing.

The whole isolated RNA underwent reverse transcription, so sequencing captured expressed TCRB transcripts. Profiled with immunoSEQ multiplex PCR; TCRdb holds only in-frame clones, not every one. Among around 710,000 clones listed, roughly 12% were seen once. CDR3 size: 11 residues. CDR1 and CDR2 (germline): DFQATT, SNEGSKA (reference sequence). V shed 6 bases and J shed 3 bases, with 5 bases lying between them. Points on this clone: Its antigen is unknown. Within the sample, other DNA sequences also encode this same CDR3.

The J gene is TRBJ2-2, the V gene TRBV20-1; D remains ambiguous. The clonotype comes from a man in his thirties or forties with type 1 diabetes. The sequencing sample was made of naive CD4+ T cells from blood. This chain's CDR3 is CSASYTGELFF. The CDR3 DNA is TGCAGTGCCAGCTACACCGGGGAGCTGTTTTTT.